The rows below give T cell receptor beta chains drawn from one sample of a study of brain metastases from non-small cell lung cancer. Method: immunoSEQ multiplex PCR; TCRdb's copy keeps in-frame clones and lacks some. This sample has around 730 clones, with more than 75% found just once. Sequencing was carried out using tumor-adjacent normal tissue. The receptor source for this set is a donor aged 40 or over with non-small cell lung cancer. The CDR3 runs from the conserved cysteine through the conserved F or W. The D gene is left open where the match is weak. Where a row states a size, it is once, few, many or the class of an expanded clone; other rows omit it.

d_gene | j_gene | abundance | v_gene | CDR3aa | CDR3nt
TRBD2 | TRBJ2-3 | - | TRBV18 | CASSPLGTSSSTDTQYF | TGTGCCAGCTCACCACTTGGGACTAGCAGTAGCACAGATACGCAGTATTTT
- | TRBJ2-7 | - | TRBV2 | CASSEDHRYEQYF | TGTGCCAGCAGTGAGGACCACCGTTACGAGCAGTACTTC
TRBD1 | TRBJ1-1 | - | TRBV20-1 | CSASNRGIATEAFF | TGTAGTGCTAGTAACAGGGGAATAGCCACTGAAGCTTTCTTT
- | TRBJ1-4 | - | TRBV10-2 | CASSLTPRGEKLFF | TGCGCCAGCAGCCTTACGCCACGTGGCGAAAAACTGTTTTTT
TRBD1 | TRBJ1-3 | - | TRBV27 | CASSLSRTGDTIYF | TGTGCCAGCAGTTTATCGAGGACAGGGGACACCATATATTTT
- | TRBJ1-2 | - | TRBV6-4 | CASSLLVGANYGYTF | TGTGCCAGCAGTCTCCTAGTAGGGGCCAACTATGGCTACACCTTC
- | TRBJ1-2 | once | TRBV12-3/TRBV12-4 | CASSLGGGYTF | TGTGCCAGCAGTTTAGGGGGTGGCTACACCTTC
- | TRBJ2-2 | - | TRBV21-1 | CASSLKGDPEGGTGELFF | TGTGCCAGCAGCTTAAAAGGGGACCCCGAGGGCGGGACCGGGGAGCTGTTTTTT
- | TRBJ2-4 | - | TRBV3-1/TRBV3-2 | CDLQRKNIQYF | TGTGATTTGCAAAGAAAAAACATTCAGTACTTC
TRBD2 | TRBJ2-3 | - | TRBV29-1 | CSVGLAGEITQYF | TGCAGCGTTGGCCTAGCGGGGGAAATTACGCAGTATTTT
- | TRBJ2-7 | - | TRBV3-1/TRBV3-2 | CASSQSYEQYF | TGTGCCAGCAGCCAATCCTACGAGCAGTACTTC
TRBD1 | TRBJ1-2 | - | TRBV2 | CASSPLGTENYGYTF | TGTGCCAGCAGTCCGCTTGGGACAGAAAACTATGGCTACACCTTC
TRBD2 | TRBJ2-3 | - | TRBV10-1 | CASSPGGAGEDTQYF | TGCGCCAGCAGTCCCGGGGGGGCGGGTGAAGATACGCAGTATTTT
- | TRBJ2-7 | - | TRBV10-1 | CASSDGAAGTSYEQYF | TGCGCCAGCAGTGACGGCGCCGCGGGGACCTCCTACGAGCAGTACTTC
- | TRBJ1-2 | few | TRBV21-1 | CASSSYRVLSYGYTF | TGTGCCAGCAGCAGTTACAGGGTACTGAGCTATGGCTACACCTTC
- | TRBJ2-5 | - | TRBV10-3 | CAISGVQETQYF | TGTGCCATCAGTGGGGTCCAGGAGACCCAGTACTTC
TRBD2 | TRBJ2-1 | - | TRBV5-1 | CASASLPGTSYEQFF | TGCGCCAGCGCTAGCTTGCCCGGGACTAGTTATGAGCAGTTCTTC
- | TRBJ2-1 | once | TRBV27 | CASADLFSYNEQFF | TGTGCCAGCGCGGACTTGTTTTCCTACAATGAGCAGTTCTTC
- | TRBJ2-7 | - | TRBV23-1 | CASSQSDSYEQYF | TGCGCCAGCAGTCAATCTGACAGCTACGAGCAGTACTTC
- | TRBJ1-1 | - | TRBV9 | CASSVGPSDTEAFF | TGTGCCAGCAGCGTAGGTCCTTCAGACACTGAAGCTTTCTTT
- | TRBJ2-3 | - | TRBV21-1 | CASSKEVGDTQYF | TGTGCCAGCAGCAAAGAAGTTGGGGATACGCAGTATTTT
- | TRBJ2-1 | - | TRBV19 | CASRNRDRPAGEQFF | TGTGCCAGTAGAAACCGGGACCGCCCTGCTGGAGAGCAGTTCTTC
- | TRBJ2-2 | - | TRBV19 | CASSILITTGRGAVF | TGTGCCAGTAGTATCCTCATCACAACGGGGCGGGGAGCTGTTTTT
- | TRBJ2-2 | - | TRBV28 | CASSPSRRGGTGELFF | TGTGCCAGCAGTCCTTCCCGCAGGGGGGGCACCGGGGAGCTGTTTTTT
TRBD2 | TRBJ2-4 | - | TRBV6-2/TRBV6-3 | CASSRAGGKNIQYF | TGTGCCAGCAGTCGAGCGGGGGGGAAAAACATTCAGTACTTC
TRBD1 | TRBJ1-4 | - | TRBV5-1 | CASSLWSTGAIGEKLFF | TGCGCCAGCAGCTTGTGGTCGACAGGGGCAATTGGTGAAAAACTGTTTTTT
TRBD1 | TRBJ2-7 | - | TRBV6-5 | CASYPRGQSYEQYF | TGTGCCAGTTACCCCCGGGGACAGTCCTACGAGCAGTACTTC
- | TRBJ1-2 | - | TRBV5-1 | CASSLDSPNYGYTF | TGCGCCAGCAGCTTGGACAGTCCTAACTATGGCTACACCTTC
TRBD1 | TRBJ1-5 | - | TRBV2 | CASIRDSASNQPQHF | TGTGCCAGCATTCGGGACAGCGCCAGCAATCAGCCCCAGCATTTT
TRBD2 | TRBJ2-7 | - | TRBV7-8 | CASSLASLAGLYEQYF | TGTGCCAGCAGCTTAGCTTCCCTAGCGGGGCTCTACGAGCAGTACTTC
TRBD2 | TRBJ2-3 | - | TRBV3-1/TRBV3-2 | CASSQDPLTSGGARGTDTQYF | TGTGCCAGCAGCCAAGACCCCCTAACTAGCGGGGGGGCCCGTGGCACAGATACGCAGTATTTT
- | TRBJ1-3 | - | TRBV6-1 | CASSEAPVSGNTIYF | TGTGCCAGCAGTGAAGCGCCGGTTTCTGGAAACACCATATATTTT
- | TRBJ1-6 | - | TRBV3-1/TRBV3-2 | CASSQERGVSPLHF | TGTGCCAGCAGCCAAGAACGCGGGGTTTCACCCCTCCACTTT
TRBD2 | TRBJ2-7 | - | TRBV4-1 | CASSRSSGGAYEQYF | TGCGCCAGCAGCCGGAGTAGCGGGGGGGCCTACGAGCAGTACTTC